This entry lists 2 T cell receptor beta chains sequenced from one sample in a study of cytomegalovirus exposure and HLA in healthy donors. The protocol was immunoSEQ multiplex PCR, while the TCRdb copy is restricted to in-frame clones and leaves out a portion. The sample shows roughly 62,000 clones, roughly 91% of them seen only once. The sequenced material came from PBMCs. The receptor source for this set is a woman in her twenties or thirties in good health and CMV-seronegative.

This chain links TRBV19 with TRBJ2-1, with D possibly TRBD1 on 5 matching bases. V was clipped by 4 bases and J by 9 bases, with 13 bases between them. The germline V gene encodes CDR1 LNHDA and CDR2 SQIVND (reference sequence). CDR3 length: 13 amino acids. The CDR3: CASSKNQGGEQFF. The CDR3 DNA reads TGTGCCAGTAGTAAAAATCAGGGCGGTGAGCAGTTCTTC.

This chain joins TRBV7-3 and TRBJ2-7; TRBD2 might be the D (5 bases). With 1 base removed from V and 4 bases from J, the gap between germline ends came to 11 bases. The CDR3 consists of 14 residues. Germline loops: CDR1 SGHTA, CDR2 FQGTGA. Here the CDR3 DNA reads TGTGCCAGCAGCTTAATGGGGTCGGGGTACGAGCAGTACTTC. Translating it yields CASSLMGSGYEQYF.